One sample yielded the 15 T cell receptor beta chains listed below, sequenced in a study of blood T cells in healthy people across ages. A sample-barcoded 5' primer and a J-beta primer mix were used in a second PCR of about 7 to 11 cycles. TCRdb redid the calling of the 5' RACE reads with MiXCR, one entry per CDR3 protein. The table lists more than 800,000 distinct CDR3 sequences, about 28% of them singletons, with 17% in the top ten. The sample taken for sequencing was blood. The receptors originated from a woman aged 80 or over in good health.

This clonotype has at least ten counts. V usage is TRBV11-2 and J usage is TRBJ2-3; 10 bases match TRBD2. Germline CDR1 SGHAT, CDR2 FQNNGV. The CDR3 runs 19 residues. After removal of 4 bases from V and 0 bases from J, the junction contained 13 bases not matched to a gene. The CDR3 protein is CASSSTYLRTSGSTDTQYF. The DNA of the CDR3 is TGTGCCAGCAGCTCGACTTACCTTCGGACTAGCGGTAGCACAGATACGCAGTATTTT.

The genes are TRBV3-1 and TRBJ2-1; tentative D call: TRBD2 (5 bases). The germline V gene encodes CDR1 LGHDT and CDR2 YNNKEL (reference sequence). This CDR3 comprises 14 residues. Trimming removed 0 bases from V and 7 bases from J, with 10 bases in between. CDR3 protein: CASSQDWVANEQFF. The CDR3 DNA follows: TGTGCCAGCAGCCAAGATTGGGTAGCGAATGAGCAGTTCTTC.

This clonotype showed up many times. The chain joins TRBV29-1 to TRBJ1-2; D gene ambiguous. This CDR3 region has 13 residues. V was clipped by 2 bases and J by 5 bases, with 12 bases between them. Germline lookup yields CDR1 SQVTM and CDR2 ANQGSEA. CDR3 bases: TGCAGCGTTGAAACTGGCAGGCTATATGGCTACACCTTC. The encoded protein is CSVETGRLYGYTF.

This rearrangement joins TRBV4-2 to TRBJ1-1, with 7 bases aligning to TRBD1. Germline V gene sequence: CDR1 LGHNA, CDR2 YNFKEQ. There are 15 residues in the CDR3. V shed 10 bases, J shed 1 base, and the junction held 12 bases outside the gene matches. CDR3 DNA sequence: TGTGCCACCAAATCCGGGACAGCATCGAACACTGAAGCTTTCTTT. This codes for CATKSGTASNTEAFF.

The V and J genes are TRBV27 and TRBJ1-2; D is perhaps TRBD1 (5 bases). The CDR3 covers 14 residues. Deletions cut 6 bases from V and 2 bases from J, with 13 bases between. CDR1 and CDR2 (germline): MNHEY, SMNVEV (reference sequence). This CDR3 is CASRLGWGNYGYTF. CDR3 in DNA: TGTGCCAGCAGGTTAGGGTGGGGGAACTATGGCTACACCTTC.

For the CDR3, the DNA is TGTGCCAGCAGTCCGGCGATGGCGAACACCGGGGAGCTGTTTTTT. This codes for CASSPAMANTGELFF. This rearrangement joins TRBV28 to TRBJ2-2; D is undetermined. Germline CDR1 MDHEN, CDR2 SYDVKM. The CDR3 has 15 amino acids. V dropped 5 bases and J dropped 0 bases, with 10 bases sitting between them.

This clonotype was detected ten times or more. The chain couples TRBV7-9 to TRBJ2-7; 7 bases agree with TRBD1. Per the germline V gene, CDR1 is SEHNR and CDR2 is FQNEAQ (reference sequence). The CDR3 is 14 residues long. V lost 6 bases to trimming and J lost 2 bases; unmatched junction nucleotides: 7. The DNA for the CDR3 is TGTGCCAGCAGAAGTACAGGGGACCCCTACGAGCAGTACTTC. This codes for CASRSTGDPYEQYF. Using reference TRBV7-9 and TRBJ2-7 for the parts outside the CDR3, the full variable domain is DTGVSQNPRHKITKRGQNVTFRCDPISEHNRLYWYRQTLGQGPEFLTYFQNEAQLEKSRLLSDRFSAERPKGSFSTLEIQRTEQGDSAMYLCASRSTGDPYEQYFGPGTRLTVT.

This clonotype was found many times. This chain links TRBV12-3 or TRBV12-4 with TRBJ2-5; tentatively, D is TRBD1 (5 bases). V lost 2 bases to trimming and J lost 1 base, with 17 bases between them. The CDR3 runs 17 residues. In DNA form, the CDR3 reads TGTGCCAGCAGTTTACGACAGCATCGAACCTCCCAAGAGACCCAGTACTTC. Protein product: CASSLRQHRTSQETQYF.

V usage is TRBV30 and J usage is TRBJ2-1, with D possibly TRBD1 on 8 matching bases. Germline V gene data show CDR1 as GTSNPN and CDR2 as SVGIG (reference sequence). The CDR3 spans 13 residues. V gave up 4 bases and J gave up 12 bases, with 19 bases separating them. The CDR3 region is CAWISQGGTGQFF. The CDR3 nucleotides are TGTGCCTGGATTAGTCAGGGGGGGACAGGGCAGTTCTTC.

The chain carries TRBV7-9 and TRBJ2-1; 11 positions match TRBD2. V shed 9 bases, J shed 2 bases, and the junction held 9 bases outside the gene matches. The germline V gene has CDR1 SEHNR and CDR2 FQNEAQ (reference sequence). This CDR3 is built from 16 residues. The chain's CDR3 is CASLSSGGFAYNEQFF. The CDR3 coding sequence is TGTGCCAGTTTGTCTAGCGGGGGGTTCGCCTACAATGAGCAGTTCTTC.

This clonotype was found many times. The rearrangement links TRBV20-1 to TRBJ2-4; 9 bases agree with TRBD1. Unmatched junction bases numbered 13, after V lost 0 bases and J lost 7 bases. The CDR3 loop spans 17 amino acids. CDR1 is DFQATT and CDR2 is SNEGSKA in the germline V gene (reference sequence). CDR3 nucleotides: TGCAGTGCTAGAGATCTAGTCCGACAGGGGGGGGTTAACATTCAGTACTTC. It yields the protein CSARDLVRQGGVNIQYF.

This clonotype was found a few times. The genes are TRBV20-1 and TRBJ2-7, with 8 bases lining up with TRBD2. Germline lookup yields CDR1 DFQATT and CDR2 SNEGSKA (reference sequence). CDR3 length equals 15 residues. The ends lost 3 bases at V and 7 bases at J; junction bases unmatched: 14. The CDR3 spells CSARVAGTTLGEQYF. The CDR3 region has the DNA TGCAGTGCTAGGGTAGCGGGGACCACGTTGGGGGAGCAGTACTTC.

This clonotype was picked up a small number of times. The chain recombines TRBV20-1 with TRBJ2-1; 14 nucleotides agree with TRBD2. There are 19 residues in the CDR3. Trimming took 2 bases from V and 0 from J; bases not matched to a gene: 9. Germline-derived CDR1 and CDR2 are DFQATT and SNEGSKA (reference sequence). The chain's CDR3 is CSARLGLAGGRSSYNEQFF. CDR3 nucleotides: TGCAGTGCTAGACTCGGACTAGCGGGGGGTCGGAGCTCCTACAATGAGCAGTTCTTC.

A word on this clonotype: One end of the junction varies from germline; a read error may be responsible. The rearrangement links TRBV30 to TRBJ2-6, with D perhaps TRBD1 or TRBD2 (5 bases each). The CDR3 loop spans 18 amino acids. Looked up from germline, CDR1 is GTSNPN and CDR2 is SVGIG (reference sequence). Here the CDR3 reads CAWSVLGAAISGANVPTF. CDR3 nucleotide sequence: TGTGCCTGGAGTGTACTGGGAGCAGCGATCTCTGGGGCCAACGTCCCGACTTTC.

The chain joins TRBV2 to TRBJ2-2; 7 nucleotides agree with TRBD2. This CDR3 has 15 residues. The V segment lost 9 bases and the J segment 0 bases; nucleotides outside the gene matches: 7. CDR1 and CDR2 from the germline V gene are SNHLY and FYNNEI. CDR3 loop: CASSMGGTNTGELFF. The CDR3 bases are TGTGCCAGTTCTATGGGAGGGACGAACACCGGGGAGCTGTTTTTT.